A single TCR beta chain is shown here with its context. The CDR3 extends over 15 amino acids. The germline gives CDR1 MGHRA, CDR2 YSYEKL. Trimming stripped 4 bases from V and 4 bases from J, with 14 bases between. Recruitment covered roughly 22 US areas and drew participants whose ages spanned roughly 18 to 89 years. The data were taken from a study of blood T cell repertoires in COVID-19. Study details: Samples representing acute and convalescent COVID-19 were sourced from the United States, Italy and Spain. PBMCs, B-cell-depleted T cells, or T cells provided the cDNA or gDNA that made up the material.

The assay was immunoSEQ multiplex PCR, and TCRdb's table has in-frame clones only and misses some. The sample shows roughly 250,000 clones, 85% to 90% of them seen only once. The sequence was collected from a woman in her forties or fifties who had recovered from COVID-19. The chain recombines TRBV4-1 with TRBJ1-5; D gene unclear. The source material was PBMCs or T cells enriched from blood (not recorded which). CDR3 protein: CASSPSPPYNQPQHF. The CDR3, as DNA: TGCGCCAGCAGCCCCTCCCCCCCGTATAATCAGCCCCAGCATTTT.